The clone carrying this T cell receptor (beta chain) occurred once. The target antigen is unknown. The data are from a study of cytomegalovirus exposure and HLA in healthy donors. Study at large: Drawn from HLA-typed donors, about 85 million unique TCRs were held in an early data release. Study-wide findings and caveats: In vitro testing confirmed a few CMV-associated chains as specific for CMV antigens.

Vbeta (60) and Jbeta (13) primers were used in the PCR. The repertoire was sequenced with immunoSEQ multiplex PCR; TCRdb's copy has only in-frame clones and lacks some. Altogether over 120,000 clones are present, more than 75% being singletons, with the ten largest covering around 2.4%. V was cut by 1 base and J by 8 bases, with 3 bases left in between. The CDR3 sequence is 11 residues long. CDR1 is ENHRY and CDR2 is SYGVKD in the germline V gene. Sequencing was carried out using PBMCs. The chain joins TRBV10-3 to TRBJ2-1, with D unclear. The TCR comes from a woman younger than 35 in good health and CMV-seropositive. The CDR3 bases are TGTGCCATCAGTGAGTTAGATGAGCAGTTCTTC. This sequence encodes CAISELDEQFF.